The rows below give T cell receptor beta chains drawn from one sample of a study of memory CD4+ T cells and cytomegalovirus serostatus. Repertoires were generated with immunoSEQ multiplex PCR, while TCRdb's copy carries only in-frame clones and drops some. The sample lists about 40,000 clones, roughly 83% occurring once. What was sequenced was memory CD4+ T cells from blood. The origin of the receptors is an adult in good health and CMV-seronegative. Each CDR3 is given with its conserved first and last residue. D genes are given only for firm matches. Clone size appears in some rows only: once, few, many, or a class for an expanded clone.

once	TRBD1	16	TRBV9	TRBJ1-4	TGTGCCAGCAGCGAACAGGGGGCGGGTCGTCATGAAAAACTGTTTTTT	CASSEQGAGRHEKLFF
-	-	14	TRBV5-5	TRBJ2-1	TGTGCCAGCAGCCCCACCGGGACCCACAATGAGCAGTTCTTC	CASSPTGTHNEQFF
-	-	18	TRBV11-3	TRBJ2-2	TGTGCCAGCAGCTTAGATCAAGGGGGGACGGTGAGCACCGGGGAGCTGTTTTTT	CASSLDQGGTVSTGELFF
-	TRBD1	15	TRBV5-8	TRBJ1-5	TGTGCCAGCAGCCAGACAGGGGGAAAAAATCAGCCCCAGCATTTT	CASSQTGGKNQPQHF
-	TRBD1	15	TRBV10-3	TRBJ1-6	TGTGCCATCAGTGAGTCGATACAGGGGGCCTTCACCCTCCACTTT	CAISESIQGAFTLHF
-	-	13	TRBV7-8	TRBJ1-1	TGTGCCAGCAGCTTAGAGGGAAACACTGAAGCTTTCTTT	CASSLEGNTEAFF
-	TRBD2	17	TRBV5-1	TRBJ2-2	TGCGCCAGCAGCTTGGTACTAGCGGGGGCCCAATACGGGGAGCTGTTTTTT	CASSLVLAGAQYGELFF
-	TRBD2	17	TRBV4-2	TRBJ2-3	TGTGCCAGCAGCCAAGTTACTAGCGGGGGGGCGTCCGATACGCAGTATTTT	CASSQVTSGGASDTQYF
-	-	12	TRBV30	TRBJ2-3	TGTGCCTGGATTAGCGGCACAGATACGCAGTATTTT	CAWISGTDTQYF
-	TRBD1	14	TRBV5-1	TRBJ2-7	TGCGCCAGCAGCAGATCCGGGACAGTCTACGAGCAGTACTTC	CASSRSGTVYEQYF
once	-	14	TRBV7-3	TRBJ1-1	TGTGCCAGCATGGATGAGGGAAGGTACACTGAAGCTTTCTTT	CASMDEGRYTEAFF
-	TRBD2	16	TRBV10-1	TRBJ2-3	TGCGCCAGCAGGCCCTCTGGGCGGGGGGTAGGAGATACGCAGTATTTT	CASRPSGRGVGDTQYF
-	-	13	TRBV28	TRBJ1-2	TGTGCCAGCAGTTCAGGGCTCGACTATGGCTACACCTTC	CASSSGLDYGYTF
-	-	12	TRBV14	TRBJ1-2	TGTGCCAGCAGCCCGAACAGGGCGAGCTACACCTTC	CASSPNRASYTF
-	-	13	TRBV10-3	TRBJ1-2	TGTGCCATCAGTGAAACGGATGACTATGGCTACACCTTC	CAISETDDYGYTF
once	TRBD1	14	TRBV5-8	TRBJ2-1	TGTGCCAGCAGCCCTTGGACAGGGGACAATGAGCAGTTCTTC	CASSPWTGDNEQFF
-	-	14	TRBV2	TRBJ1-5	TGTGCCAGCAGTGGTCAGGGGATGAATCAGCCCCAGCATTTT	CASSGQGMNQPQHF
-	TRBD1	14	TRBV6-1	TRBJ2-7	TGTGCCAGCAGCTGGGACAGGGCCGCCTACGAGCAGTACTTC	CASSWDRAAYEQYF
-	-	13	TRBV30	TRBJ2-3	TGTGCCTGGAGAAGGCCGGTTGGGGATACGCAGTATTTT	CAWRRPVGDTQYF
-	-	13	TRBV6-5	TRBJ2-7	TGTGCCAGCCGTGGCCCCCAATTCTACGAGCAGTACTTC	CASRGPQFYEQYF
-	-	14	TRBV29-1	TRBJ2-1	TGCAGCACCTACTACAGGGAGAATCCCAATGAGCAGTTCTTC	CSTYYRENPNEQFF
-	-	15	TRBV19	TRBJ2-6	TGTGCCAGTAGTACTAGCCGCACTGGGGCCAACGTCCTGACTTTC	CASSTSRTGANVLTF
-	-	15	TRBV4-1	TRBJ1-1	TGCGCCAGCAGCCAAGATATACCATCCATAAGCCGGTCGTTCTTT	CASSQDIPSISRSFF
-	TRBD1	14	TRBV5-1	TRBJ1-4	TGCGCCAGCAGCTTGGGACAGGGGAATGAAAAACTGTTTTTT	CASSLGQGNEKLFF
few	-	14	TRBV2	TRBJ2-2	TGTGCCAGCAGTGATCTGCCGGTCCCCGGGGAGCTGTTTTTT	CASSDLPVPGELFF
once	-	13	TRBV4-1	TRBJ1-1	TGCGCCAGCAGCCAGGGGGTGGACACTGAAGCTTTCTTT	CASSQGVDTEAFF
once	TRBD1	15	TRBV6-1	TRBJ2-2	TGTGCCAGCAGGTCCGGGACAGGGAACACCGGGGAGCTGTTTTTT	CASRSGTGNTGELFF
-	TRBD2	15	TRBV6-6	TRBJ2-2	TGTGCCAGCAGCCGTAGCGGGGATGGCACCGGGGAGCTGTTTTTT	CASSRSGDGTGELFF
-	-	15	TRBV18	TRBJ2-1	TGTGCCAGCTCACCACCGGGACAAGAGGGCAGGGAGCAGTTCTTC	CASSPPGQEGREQFF
-	-	13	TRBV4-3	TRBJ1-2	TGCGCCAGCAGCGTCGTCGCTATGCGTGGCTACACCTTC	CASSVVAMRGYTF
-	-	14	TRBV6-1	TRBJ1-5	TGTGCCAGCATCCCGGGGCTCAGCAATCAGCCCCAGCATTTT	CASIPGLSNQPQHF
-	-	15	TRBV11-1	TRBJ1-1	TGTGCCAGCAGCTTGGGGAGGGCGGCGAACACTGAAGCTTTCTTT	CASSLGRAANTEAFF